This T cell receptor beta chain was identified in a study of cytomegalovirus exposure and HLA in healthy donors. Notes on the study in general: Reports showed the classifier diagnosing cytomegalovirus status with high specificity and sensitivity. Subsequent analysis found a tendency for first-cohort TCR clusters to co-occur within the 90 to 150 validation repertoires.

With regard to this clone: The antigen remains undetermined.

Per the germline V gene, CDR1 is SGHAT and CDR2 is FQNNGV. V shed 1 base and J shed 2 bases, with 12 bases lying between them. The CDR3 runs to 15 residues. Generated by immunoSEQ multiplex PCR, the TCRdb table keeps only in-frame clones and is missing some. Of approximately 160,000 clones in the sample, roughly nine tenths were seen once. The chain links TRBV11-2 to TRBJ2-7, with TRBD2 as a possible D gene (7 bases). The material sequenced was PBMCs. The origin of this receptor is a woman between 18 and 29 years old in good health and CMV-seropositive. CDR3 coding DNA: TGTGCCAGCAGCTTAGGCCCCGGGGGGCCCTACGAGCAGTACTTC. Translated: CASSLGPGGPYEQYF.